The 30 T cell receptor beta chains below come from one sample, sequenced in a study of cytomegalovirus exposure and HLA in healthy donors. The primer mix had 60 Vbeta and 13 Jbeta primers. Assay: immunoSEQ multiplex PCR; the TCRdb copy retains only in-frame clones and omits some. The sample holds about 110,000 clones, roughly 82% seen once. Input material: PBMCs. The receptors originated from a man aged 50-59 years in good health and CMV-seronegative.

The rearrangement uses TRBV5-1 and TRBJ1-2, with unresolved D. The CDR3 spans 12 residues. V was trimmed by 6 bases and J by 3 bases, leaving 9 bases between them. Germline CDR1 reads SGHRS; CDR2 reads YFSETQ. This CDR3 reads CASKTSDYGYTF. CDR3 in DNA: TGCGCCAGCAAAACGAGTGACTATGGCTACACCTTC.

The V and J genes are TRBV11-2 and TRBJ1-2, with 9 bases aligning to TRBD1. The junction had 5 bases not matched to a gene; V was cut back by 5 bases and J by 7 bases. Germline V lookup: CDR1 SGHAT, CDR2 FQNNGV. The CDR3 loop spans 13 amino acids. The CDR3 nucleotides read TGTGCCAGCAGCCTCGACAGGGGGGGTGGCTACACCTTC. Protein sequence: CASSLDRGGGYTF.

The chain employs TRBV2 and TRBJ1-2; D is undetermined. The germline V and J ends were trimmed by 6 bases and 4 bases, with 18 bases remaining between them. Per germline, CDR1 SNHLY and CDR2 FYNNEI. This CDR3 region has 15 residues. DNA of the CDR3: TGTGCCAGCAGCGCTTCCCTACAGATCCTCTATGGCTACACCTTC. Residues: CASSASLQILYGYTF. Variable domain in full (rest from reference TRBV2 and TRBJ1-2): EPEVTQTPSHQVTQMGQEVILRCVPISNHLYFYWYRQILGQKVEFLVSFYNNEISEKSEIFDDQFSVERPDGSNFTLKIRSTKLEDSAMYFCASSASLQILYGYTFGSGTRLTVV.

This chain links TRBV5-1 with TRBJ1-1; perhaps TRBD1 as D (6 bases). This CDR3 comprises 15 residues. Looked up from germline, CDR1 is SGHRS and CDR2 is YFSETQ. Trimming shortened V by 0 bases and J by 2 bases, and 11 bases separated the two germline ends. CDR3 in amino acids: CASSLGQGINTEAFF. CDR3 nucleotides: TGCGCCAGCAGCTTGGGGCAGGGGATTAACACTGAAGCTTTCTTT.

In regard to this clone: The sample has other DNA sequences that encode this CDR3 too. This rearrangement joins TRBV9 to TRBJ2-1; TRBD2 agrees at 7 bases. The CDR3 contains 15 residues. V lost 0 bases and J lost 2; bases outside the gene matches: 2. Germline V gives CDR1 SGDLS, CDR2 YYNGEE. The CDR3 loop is CASSVGAGAYNEQFF. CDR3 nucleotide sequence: TGTGCCAGCAGCGTAGGGGCGGGGGCCTACAATGAGCAGTTCTTC.

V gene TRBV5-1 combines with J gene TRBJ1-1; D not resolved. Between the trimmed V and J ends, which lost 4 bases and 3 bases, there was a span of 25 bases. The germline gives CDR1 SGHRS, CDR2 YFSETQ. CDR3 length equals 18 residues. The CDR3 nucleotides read TGCGCCAGCAGCCTGCAGCGCCTTGACTTACCCGGGGACACTGAAGCTTTCTTT. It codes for CASSLQRLDLPGDTEAFF.

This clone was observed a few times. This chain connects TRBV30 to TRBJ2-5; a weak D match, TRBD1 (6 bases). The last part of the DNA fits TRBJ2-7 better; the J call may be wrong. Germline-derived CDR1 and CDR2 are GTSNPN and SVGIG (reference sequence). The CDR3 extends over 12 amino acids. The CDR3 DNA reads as TGTGCCATAACCCCGACAGGCTACGAGCAGTACTTC. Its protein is CAITPTGYEQYF.

In DNA form, the CDR3 reads TGTGCCTGGAAGAGACAGGTGAACACCGGGGAGCTGTTTTTT. Protein: CAWKRQVNTGELFF. This chain uses TRBV30 with TRBJ2-2; D may be TRBD1 (6 bases). Trimming pared 4 bases from V and 1 base from J, leaving 10 bases between. The CDR3 is 14 residues long. Germline assignment: CDR1 GTSNPN and CDR2 SVGIG (reference sequence).

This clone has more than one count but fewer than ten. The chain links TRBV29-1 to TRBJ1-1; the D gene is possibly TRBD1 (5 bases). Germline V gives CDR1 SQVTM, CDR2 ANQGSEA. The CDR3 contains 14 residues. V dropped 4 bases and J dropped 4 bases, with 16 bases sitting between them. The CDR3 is CSVALGGLGTEAFF. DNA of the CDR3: TGCAGCGTTGCCCTTGGGGGGTTGGGCACTGAAGCTTTCTTT. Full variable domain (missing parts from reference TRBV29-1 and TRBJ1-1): SAVISQKPSRDICQRGTSLTIQCQVDSQVTMMFWYRQQPGQSLTLIATANQGSEATYESGFVIDKFPISRPNLTFSTLTVSNMSPEDSSIYLCSVALGGLGTEAFFGQGTRLTVV.

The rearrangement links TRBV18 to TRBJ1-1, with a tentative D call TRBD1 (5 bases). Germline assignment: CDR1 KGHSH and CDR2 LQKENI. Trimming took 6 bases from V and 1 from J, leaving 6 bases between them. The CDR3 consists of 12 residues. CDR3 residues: CASSGQNTEAFF. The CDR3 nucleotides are TGTGCCAGCTCCGGACAGAACACTGAAGCTTTCTTT.

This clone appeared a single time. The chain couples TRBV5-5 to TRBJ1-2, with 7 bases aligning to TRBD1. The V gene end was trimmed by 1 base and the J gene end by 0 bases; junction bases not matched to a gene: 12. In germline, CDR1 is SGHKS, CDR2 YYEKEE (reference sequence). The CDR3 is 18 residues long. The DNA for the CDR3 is TGTGCCAGCAGCTTGCTACAAGGGACAGCGATCCCTAACTATGGCTACACCTTC. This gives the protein CASSLLQGTAIPNYGYTF.

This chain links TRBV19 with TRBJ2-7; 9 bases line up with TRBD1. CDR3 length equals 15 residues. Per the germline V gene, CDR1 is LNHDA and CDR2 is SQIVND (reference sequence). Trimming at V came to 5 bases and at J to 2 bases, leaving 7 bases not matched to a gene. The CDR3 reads CASSETGTGPYEQYF. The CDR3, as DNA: TGTGCCAGTAGTGAAACCGGGACAGGGCCCTACGAGCAGTACTTC. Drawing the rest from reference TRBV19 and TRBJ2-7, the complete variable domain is DGGITQSPKYLFRKEGQNVTLSCEQNLNHDAMYWYRQDPGQGLRLIYYSQIVNDFQKGDIAEGYSVSREKKESFPLTVTSAQKNPTAFYLCASSETGTGPYEQYFGPGTRLTVT.

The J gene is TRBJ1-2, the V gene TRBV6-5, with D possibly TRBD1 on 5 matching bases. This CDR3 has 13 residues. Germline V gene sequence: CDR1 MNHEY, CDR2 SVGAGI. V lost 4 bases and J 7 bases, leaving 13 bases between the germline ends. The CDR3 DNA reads TGTGCCAGCAGTTTCGGGGGGGGTTCTGGCTACACCTTC. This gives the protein CASSFGGGSGYTF.

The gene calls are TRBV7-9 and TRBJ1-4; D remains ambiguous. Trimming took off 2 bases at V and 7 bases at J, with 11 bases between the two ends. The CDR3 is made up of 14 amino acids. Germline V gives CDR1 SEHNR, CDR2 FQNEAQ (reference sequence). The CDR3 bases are TGTGCCAGCAGCTTAAGTTTGGGAGGTGAAAAACTGTTTTTT. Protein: CASSLSLGGEKLFF.

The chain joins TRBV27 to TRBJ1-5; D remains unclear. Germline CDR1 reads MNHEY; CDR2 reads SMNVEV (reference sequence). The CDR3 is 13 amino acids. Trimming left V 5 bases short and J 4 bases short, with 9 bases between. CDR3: CASSHSGNQPQHF. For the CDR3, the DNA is TGTGCCAGCAGTCATTCGGGTAATCAGCCCCAGCATTTT.

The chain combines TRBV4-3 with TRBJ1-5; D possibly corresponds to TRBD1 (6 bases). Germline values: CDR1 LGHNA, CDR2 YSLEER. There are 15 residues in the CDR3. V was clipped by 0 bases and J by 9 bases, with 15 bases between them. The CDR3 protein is CASSQDLQGRRPQHF. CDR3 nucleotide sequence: TGCGCCAGCAGCCAAGATTTACAGGGACGAAGGCCCCAGCATTTT.

CDR3 sequence reads: CASTRQGANTEAFF. As DNA, the CDR3 is TGTGCCAGCACGAGGCAGGGGGCGAACACTGAAGCTTTCTTT. V usage is TRBV6-1 and J usage is TRBJ1-1, with TRBD1 identical over 8 bases. The V gene's germline CDR1 is MNHNS and CDR2 SASEGT. The CDR3 extends over 14 amino acids. Trimming took 7 bases from V and 1 from J; bases not matched to a gene: 5.

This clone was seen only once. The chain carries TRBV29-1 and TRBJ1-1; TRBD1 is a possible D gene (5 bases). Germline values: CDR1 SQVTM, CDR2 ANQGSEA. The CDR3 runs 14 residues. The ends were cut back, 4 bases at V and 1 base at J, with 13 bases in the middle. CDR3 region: CSVGREDTNTEAFF. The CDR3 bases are TGCAGCGTTGGAAGAGAGGACACGAACACTGAAGCTTTCTTT.

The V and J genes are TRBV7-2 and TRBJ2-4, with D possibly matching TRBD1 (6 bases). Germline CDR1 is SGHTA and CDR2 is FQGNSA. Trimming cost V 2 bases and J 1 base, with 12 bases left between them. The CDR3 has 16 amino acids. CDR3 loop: CASSLKPDRAKNIQYF. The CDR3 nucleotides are TGTGCCAGCAGCTTAAAACCCGACAGGGCCAAAAACATTCAGTACTTC.

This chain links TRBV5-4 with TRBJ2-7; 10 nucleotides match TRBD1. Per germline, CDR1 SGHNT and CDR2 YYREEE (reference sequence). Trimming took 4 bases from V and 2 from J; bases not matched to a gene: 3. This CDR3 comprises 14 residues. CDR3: CASSPGQGAYEQYF. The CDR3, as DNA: TGTGCCAGCAGCCCAGGACAGGGGGCCTACGAGCAGTACTTC.

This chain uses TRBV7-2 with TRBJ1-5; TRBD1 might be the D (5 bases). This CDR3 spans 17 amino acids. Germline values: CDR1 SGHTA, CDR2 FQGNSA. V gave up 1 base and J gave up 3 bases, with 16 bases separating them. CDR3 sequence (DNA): TGTGCCAGCAGCTTAGAAGGGAGGGGAAGGGACAATCAGCCCCAGCATTTT. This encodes CASSLEGRGRDNQPQHF.

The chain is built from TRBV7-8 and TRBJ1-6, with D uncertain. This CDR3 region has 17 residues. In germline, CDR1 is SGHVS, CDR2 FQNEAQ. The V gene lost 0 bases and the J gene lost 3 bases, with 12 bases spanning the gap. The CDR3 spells CASSLASGSNYNSPLHF. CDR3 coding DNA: TGTGCCAGCAGCTTAGCTTCCGGGAGTAACTATAATTCACCCCTCCACTTT.

Here the CDR3 reads CASSLAPTGAGYTF. CDR3 coding DNA: TGTGCCAGCAGCTTAGCCCCGACAGGGGCTGGCTACACCTTC. The chain employs TRBV7-9 and TRBJ1-2, with 8 bases aligning to TRBD1. Germline CDR1 is SEHNR and CDR2 is FQNEAQ (reference sequence). The CDR3 is made up of 14 amino acids. After removal of 0 bases from V and 7 bases from J, the junction contained 4 bases not matched to a gene.

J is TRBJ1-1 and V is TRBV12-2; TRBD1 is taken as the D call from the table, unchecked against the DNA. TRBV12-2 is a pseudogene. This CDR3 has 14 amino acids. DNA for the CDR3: TGTGCAAGTCGCTTAAGGACAGGGGTGACTGAAGCTTTCTTT. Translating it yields CASRLRTGVTEAFF.

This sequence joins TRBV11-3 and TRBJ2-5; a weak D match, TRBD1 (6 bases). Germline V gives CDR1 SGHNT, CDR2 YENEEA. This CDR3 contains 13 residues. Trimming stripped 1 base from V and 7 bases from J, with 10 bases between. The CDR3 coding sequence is TGTGCCAGCAGCTTAGGTTCCAGGGGGACCCAGTACTTC. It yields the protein CASSLGSRGTQYF.

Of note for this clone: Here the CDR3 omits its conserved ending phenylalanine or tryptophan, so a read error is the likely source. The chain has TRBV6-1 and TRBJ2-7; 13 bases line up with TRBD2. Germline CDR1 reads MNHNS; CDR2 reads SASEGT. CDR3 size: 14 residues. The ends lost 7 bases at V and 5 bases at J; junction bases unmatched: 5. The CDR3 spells CASKTSGGRDEQYA. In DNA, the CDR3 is TGTGCCAGCAAGACTAGCGGGGGGCGGGACGAGCAGTACGCC.

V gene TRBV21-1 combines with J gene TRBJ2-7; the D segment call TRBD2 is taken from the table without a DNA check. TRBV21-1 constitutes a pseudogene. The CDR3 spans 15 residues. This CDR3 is CASSVSGTISYEQYF. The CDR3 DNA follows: TGTGCCAGCAGCGTTTCCGGGACTATCTCCTACGAGCAGTACTTC.

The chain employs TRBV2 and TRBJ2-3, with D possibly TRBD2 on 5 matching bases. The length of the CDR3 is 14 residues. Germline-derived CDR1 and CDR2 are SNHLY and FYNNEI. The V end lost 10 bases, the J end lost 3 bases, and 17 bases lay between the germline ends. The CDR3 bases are TGTGCCACCCGCCGGGAACTGGAGACAGATACGCAGTATTTT. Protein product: CATRRELETDTQYF.

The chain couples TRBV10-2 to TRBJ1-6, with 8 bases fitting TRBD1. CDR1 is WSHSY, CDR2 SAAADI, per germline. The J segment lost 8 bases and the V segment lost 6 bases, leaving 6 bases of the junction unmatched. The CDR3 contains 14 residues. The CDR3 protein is CASRGTGRDSPLHF. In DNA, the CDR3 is TGCGCCAGCAGGGGGACAGGAAGGGATTCACCCCTCCACTTT.

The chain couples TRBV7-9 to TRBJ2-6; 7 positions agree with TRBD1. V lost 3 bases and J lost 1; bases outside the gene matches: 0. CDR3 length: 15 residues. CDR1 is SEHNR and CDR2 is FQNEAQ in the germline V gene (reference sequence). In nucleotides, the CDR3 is TGTGCCAGCAGCTTGACAGGGTCTGGGGCCAACGTCCTGACTTTC. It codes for CASSLTGSGANVLTF.